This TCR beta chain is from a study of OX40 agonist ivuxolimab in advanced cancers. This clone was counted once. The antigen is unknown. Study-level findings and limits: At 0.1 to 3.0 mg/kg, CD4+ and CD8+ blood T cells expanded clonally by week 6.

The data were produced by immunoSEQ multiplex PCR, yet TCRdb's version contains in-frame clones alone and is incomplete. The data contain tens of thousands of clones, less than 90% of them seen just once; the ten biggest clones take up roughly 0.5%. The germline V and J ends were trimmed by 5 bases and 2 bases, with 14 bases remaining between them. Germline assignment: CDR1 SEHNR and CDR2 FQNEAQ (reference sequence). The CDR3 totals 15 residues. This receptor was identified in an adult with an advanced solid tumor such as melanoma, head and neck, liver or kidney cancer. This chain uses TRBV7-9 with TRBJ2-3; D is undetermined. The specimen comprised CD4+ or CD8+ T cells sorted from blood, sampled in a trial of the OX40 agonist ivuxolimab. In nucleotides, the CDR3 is TGTGCCAGCAGCCGCATGAGGCCCGTCACAGATACGCAGTATTTT. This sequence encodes CASSRMRPVTDTQYF.